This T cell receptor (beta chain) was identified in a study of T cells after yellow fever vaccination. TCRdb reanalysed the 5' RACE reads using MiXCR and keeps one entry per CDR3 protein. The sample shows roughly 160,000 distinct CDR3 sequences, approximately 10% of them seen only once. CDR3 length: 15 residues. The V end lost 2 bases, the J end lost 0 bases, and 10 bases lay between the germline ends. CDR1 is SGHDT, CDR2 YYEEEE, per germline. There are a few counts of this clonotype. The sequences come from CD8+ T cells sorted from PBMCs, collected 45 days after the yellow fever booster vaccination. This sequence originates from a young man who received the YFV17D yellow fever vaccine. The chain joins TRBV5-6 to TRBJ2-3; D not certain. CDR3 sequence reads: CASSLRVYSTDTQYF. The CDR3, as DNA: TGTGCCAGCAGCTTACGGGTCTATAGCACAGATACGCAGTATTTT. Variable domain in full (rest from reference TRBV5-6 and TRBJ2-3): DAGVTQSPTHLIKTRGQQVTLRCSPKSGHDTVSWYQQALGQGPQFIFQYYEEEERQRGNFPDRFSGHQFPNYSSELNVNALLLGDSALYLCASSLRVYSTDTQYFGPGTRLTVL.